This TCR beta chain was documented in a study of blood T cell repertoires in COVID-19. Background on the study: Donors in the United States, Italy and Spain gave samples during acute or convalescent COVID-19. T cells, B-cell-depleted T cells, or PBMCs provided the cDNA or gDNA that served as material.

Study processing details: Counts of nucleated cells, estimated from reference gene primer amplification, were obtained. The method was immunoSEQ multiplex PCR; TCRdb's version includes in-frame clones alone and lacks a portion of them. That table gives V, J and clone size, and the DNA gave D and trimming. The table has about 150,000 clones, under 85% seen once. Enrollment of patients from Seattle took place during active infection, with longitudinal follow-up. V dropped 0 bases and J dropped 5 bases, with 14 bases sitting between them. The CDR3 contains 14 residues. Germline V CDR1 and CDR2: GTSNPN, SVGIG (reference sequence).

The chain recombines TRBV30 with TRBJ2-7; perhaps TRBD1 as D (5 bases). The sequenced sample was peripheral blood. The sequence came from a man between 60 and 70 years old with COVID-19, enrolled during active disease. CDR3 sequence: CAWSVKGSYDEQYF. The DNA of the CDR3 is TGTGCCTGGAGTGTGAAGGGGTCCTACGACGAGCAGTACTTC.